This paragraph covers one TCR beta chain sequence. Germline-derived CDR1 and CDR2 are KGHSH and LQKENI. This CDR3 has 14 residues. Trimming removed 3 bases from V and 2 bases from J, with 7 bases in between. This entry belongs to a study of cytotoxic CD8 clonotypes in ibrutinib-treated CLL. Method: immunoSEQ multiplex PCR; TCRdb's copy keeps in-frame clones and lacks some. The data hold more than 110,000 clones, with about 91% observed a single time. The sequences come from PBMCs, collected after 12 months of ibrutinib treatment. This chain uses TRBV18 with TRBJ2-2; D might be TRBD1 (5 bases). This receptor was taken from a human donor with chronic lymphocytic leukemia. CDR3 sequence reads: CASSPQGNTGELFF. The CDR3 coding sequence is TGTGCCAGCTCACCCCAGGGTAACACCGGGGAGCTGTTTTTT.